This entry lists 8 T cell receptor beta chains sequenced from one sample in a study of T cells of healthy individuals. TCRdb re-derived calls from the 5' RACE reads in MiXCR, one entry per CDR3 protein. This table has nearly 100,000 distinct CDR3 sequences, around 17% appearing once. The receptor source for this set is a human donor in good health.

This clonotype was counted between two and nine times. This chain connects TRBV4-2 to TRBJ2-3; D not resolved. This CDR3 contains 15 residues. V shed 1 base and J shed 0 bases, with 8 bases lying between them. The germline CDR1 and CDR2 sequences are LGHNA and YNFKEQ. The CDR3 DNA is TGTGCCAGCAGCCAAGCATCGTCGAGCACAGATACGCAGTATTTT. This codes for CASSQASSSTDTQYF.

The chain couples TRBV7-9 to TRBJ2-7; 9 bases align to TRBD1. CDR1 is SEHNR and CDR2 is FQNEAQ in the germline V gene (reference sequence). V lost 9 bases to trimming and J lost 4 bases; unmatched junction nucleotides: 10. The CDR3 runs 14 residues. In DNA form, the CDR3 reads TGTGCCAGTGGCCAGGGACAGGGAATATACGAGCAGTACTTC. This translates into CASGQGQGIYEQYF.

This clonotype was counted once. This chain links TRBV10-3 with TRBJ1-5; weak D call: TRBD1 (5 bases). Trimming stripped 0 bases from V and 3 bases from J, with 12 bases between. CDR3 length: 16 amino acids. Germline V gives CDR1 ENHRY, CDR2 SYGVKD. Written as DNA, the CDR3 is TGTGCCATCAGTGAGTCCCCAGGGTTTGTCAATCAGCCCCAGCATTTT. Translating it yields CAISESPGFVNQPQHF.

This clonotype was counted between two and nine times. J is TRBJ2-3 and V is TRBV3-1; 8 bases align to TRBD2. This CDR3 has 15 residues. Looked up from germline, CDR1 is LGHDT and CDR2 is YNNKEL (reference sequence). V was pared by 8 bases and J by 8 bases, with 15 bases of the junction left unmatched. The CDR3 sequence is CASSRAGEVPGTQYF. CDR3 nucleotide sequence: TGTGCCAGCTCAAGAGCGGGGGAGGTGCCAGGTACGCAGTATTTT.

The J gene is TRBJ2-1, the V gene TRBV19; TRBD1 is a possible D gene (6 bases). The length of the CDR3 is 14 residues. With 3 bases removed from V and 6 bases from J, the gap between germline ends came to 12 bases. Germline CDR1 is LNHDA and CDR2 is SQIVND (reference sequence). The DNA of the CDR3 is TGTGCCAGTAGTATCGGGACAACTTTCAATGAGCAGTTCTTC. This sequence encodes CASSIGTTFNEQFF.

CDR3 coding DNA: TGTGCCAGCAGTGCCTTCCCCCAGCTGGACACTGAAGCTTTCTTT. Amino acid sequence: CASSAFPQLDTEAFF. This chain links TRBV25-1 with TRBJ1-1; D uncertain. The CDR3 has 15 amino acids. Trimming stripped 4 bases from V and 3 bases from J, with 15 bases between. Germline V gene data show CDR1 as MGHDK and CDR2 as SYGVNS.

This clonotype was counted a few times. In DNA form, the CDR3 reads TGCAGTACCTACTCCGGGACAGCCTACGAGCAGTACTTC. Protein: CSTYSGTAYEQYF. The chain uses TRBV20-1 and TRBJ2-7; TRBD1 matches at 7 bases. The V gene's germline CDR1 is DFQATT and CDR2 SNEGSKA (reference sequence). The CDR3 spans 13 residues. J lost 2 bases, V lost 8 bases, and 9 bases had no gene match.

This clonotype was found many times. The chain is built from TRBV6-1 and TRBJ1-2; 7 positions agree with TRBD1. CDR3 length equals 15 residues. Germline V gives CDR1 MNHNS, CDR2 SASEGT. V lost 6 bases, J lost 3 bases, and 10 bases stayed unmatched. DNA of the CDR3: TGTGCCAGCAGGGCCTATGACAGGGCGCACTATGGCTACACCTTC. This encodes CASRAYDRAHYGYTF.